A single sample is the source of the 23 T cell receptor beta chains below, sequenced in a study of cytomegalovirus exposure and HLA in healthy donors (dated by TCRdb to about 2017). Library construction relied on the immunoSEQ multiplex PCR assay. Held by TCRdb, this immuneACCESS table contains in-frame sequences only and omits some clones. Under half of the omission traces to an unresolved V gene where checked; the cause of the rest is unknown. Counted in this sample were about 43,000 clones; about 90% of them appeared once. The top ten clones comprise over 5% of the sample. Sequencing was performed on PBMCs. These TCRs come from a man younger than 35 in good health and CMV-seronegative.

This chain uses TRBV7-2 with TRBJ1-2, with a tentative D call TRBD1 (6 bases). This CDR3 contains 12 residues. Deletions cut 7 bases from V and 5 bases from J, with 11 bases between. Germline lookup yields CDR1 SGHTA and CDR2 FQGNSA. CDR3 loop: CASTSTGYGYTF. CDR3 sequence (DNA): TGTGCCAGCACCTCGACAGGTTATGGCTACACCTTC.

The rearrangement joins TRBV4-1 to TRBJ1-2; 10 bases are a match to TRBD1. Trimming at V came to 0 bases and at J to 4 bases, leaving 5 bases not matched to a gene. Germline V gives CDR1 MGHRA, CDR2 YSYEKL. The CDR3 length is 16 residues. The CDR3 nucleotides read TGCGCCAGCAGCCAAGATCAATGGACAGGGGGCTATGGCTACACCTTC. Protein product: CASSQDQWTGGYGYTF.

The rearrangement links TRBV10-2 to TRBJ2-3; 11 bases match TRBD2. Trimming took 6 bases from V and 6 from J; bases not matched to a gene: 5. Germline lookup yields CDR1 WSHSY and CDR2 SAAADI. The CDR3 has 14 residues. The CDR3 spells CASRPLAGVDTQYF. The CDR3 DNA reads TGCGCCAGCAGGCCACTAGCGGGAGTTGATACGCAGTATTTT.

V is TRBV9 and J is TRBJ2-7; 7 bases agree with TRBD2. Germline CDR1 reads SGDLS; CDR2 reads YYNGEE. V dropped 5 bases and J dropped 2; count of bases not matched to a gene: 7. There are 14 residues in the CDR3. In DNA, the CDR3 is TGTGCCAGCAGTATAGCGGGTTATACCTACGAGCAGTACTTC. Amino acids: CASSIAGYTYEQYF. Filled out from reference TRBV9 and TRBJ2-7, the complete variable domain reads DSGVTQTPKHLITATGQRVTLRCSPRSGDLSVYWYQQSLDQGLQFLIQYYNGEERAKGNILERFSAQQFPDLHSELNLSSLELGDSALYFCASSIAGYTYEQYFGPGTRLTVT.

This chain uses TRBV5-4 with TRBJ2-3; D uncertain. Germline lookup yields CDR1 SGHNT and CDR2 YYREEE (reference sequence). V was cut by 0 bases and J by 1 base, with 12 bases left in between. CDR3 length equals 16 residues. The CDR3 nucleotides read TGTGCCAGCAGCTTGGCCGAACGTCGGGGCACAGATACGCAGTATTTT. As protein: CASSLAERRGTDTQYF.

The CDR3, as DNA: TGCGCCAGCAGCTCCACAGGGGCCGACTCCTACGAGCAGTACTTC. Protein product: CASSSTGADSYEQYF. The V and J genes are TRBV5-1 and TRBJ2-7; the match to TRBD1 covers 7 bases. The J segment lost 0 bases and the V segment lost 3 bases, leaving 6 bases of the junction unmatched. This CDR3 contains 15 residues. The germline CDR1 and CDR2 sequences are SGHRS and YFSETQ.

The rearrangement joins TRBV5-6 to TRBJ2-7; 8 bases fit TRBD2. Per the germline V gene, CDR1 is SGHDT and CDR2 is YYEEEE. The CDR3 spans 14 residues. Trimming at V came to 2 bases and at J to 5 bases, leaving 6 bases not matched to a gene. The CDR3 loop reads CASSFRRGANEQYF. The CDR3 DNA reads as TGTGCCAGCAGCTTTCGGCGGGGGGCTAACGAGCAGTACTTC.

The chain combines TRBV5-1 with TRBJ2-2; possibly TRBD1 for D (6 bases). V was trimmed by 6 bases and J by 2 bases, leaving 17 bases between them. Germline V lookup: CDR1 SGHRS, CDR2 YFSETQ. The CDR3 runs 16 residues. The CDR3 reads CASNQPGTPNTGELFF. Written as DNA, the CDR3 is TGCGCCAGCAACCAGCCCGGGACACCTAACACCGGGGAGCTGTTTTTT.

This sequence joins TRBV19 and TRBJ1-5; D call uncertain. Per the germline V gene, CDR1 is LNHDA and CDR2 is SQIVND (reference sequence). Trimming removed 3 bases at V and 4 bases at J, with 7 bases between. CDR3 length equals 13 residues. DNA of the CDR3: TGTGCCAGTAGTATGTCGGGGAATCAGCCCCAGCATTTT. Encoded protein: CASSMSGNQPQHF.

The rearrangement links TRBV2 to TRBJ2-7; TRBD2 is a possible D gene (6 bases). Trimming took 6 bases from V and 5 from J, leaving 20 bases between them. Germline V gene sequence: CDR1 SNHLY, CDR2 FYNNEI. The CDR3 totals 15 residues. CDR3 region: CASRERSGRSDEQYF. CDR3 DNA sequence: TGTGCCAGCAGGGAGAGATCCGGGAGAAGCGACGAGCAGTACTTC.

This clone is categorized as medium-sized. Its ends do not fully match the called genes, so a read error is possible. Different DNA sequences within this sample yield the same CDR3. The DNA for the CDR3 is TGTGCTAGCAGCTTAGGACAGGGCACTGAAGCTTTCTTT. Its protein is CASSLGQGTEAFF. The V gene is TRBV7-7, the J gene TRBJ1-1; 8 nucleotides agree with TRBD1. Germline V CDR1 and CDR2: SSHAT, FNYEAQ (reference sequence). This CDR3 is built from 13 residues.

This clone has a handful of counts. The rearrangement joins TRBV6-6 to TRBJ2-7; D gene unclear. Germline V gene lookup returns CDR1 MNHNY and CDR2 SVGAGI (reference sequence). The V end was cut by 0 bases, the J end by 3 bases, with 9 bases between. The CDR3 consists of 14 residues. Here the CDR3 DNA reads TGTGCCAGCAGTTACTCGATTCCGGGCTACGAGCAGTACTTC. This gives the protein CASSYSIPGYEQYF.

This CDR3 is CASRLGESDYGYTF. In DNA form, the CDR3 reads TGTGCAAGTCGCTTAGGAGAGTCTGACTATGGCTACACCTTC. The rearrangement joins TRBV12-2 to TRBJ1-2. TRBV12-2 is a documented pseudogene. This CDR3 comprises 14 residues.

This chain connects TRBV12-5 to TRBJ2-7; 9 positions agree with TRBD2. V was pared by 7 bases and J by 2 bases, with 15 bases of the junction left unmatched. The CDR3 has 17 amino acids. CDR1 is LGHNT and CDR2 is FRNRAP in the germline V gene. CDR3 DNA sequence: TGTGCTAGTGCCCCGTTTCGTAGCGGGGGCCTTACCTACGAGCAGTACTTC. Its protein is CASAPFRSGGLTYEQYF.

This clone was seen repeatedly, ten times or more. The CDR3: CASRGTTYEQYF. The CDR3, as DNA: TGTGCCAGCAGGGGGACTACCTACGAGCAGTACTTC. The chain uses TRBV2 and TRBJ2-7; 7 bases are a match to TRBD2. The V gene end was trimmed by 6 bases and the J gene end by 2 bases; junction bases not matched to a gene: 1. CDR1 SNHLY and CDR2 FYNNEI come from the germline V gene. CDR3 length equals 12 residues. Drawing the rest from reference TRBV2 and TRBJ2-7, the complete variable domain is EPEVTQTPSHQVTQMGQEVILRCVPISNHLYFYWYRQILGQKVEFLVSFYNNEISEKSEIFDDQFSVERPDGSNFTLKIRSTKLEDSAMYFCASRGTTYEQYFGPGTRLTVT.

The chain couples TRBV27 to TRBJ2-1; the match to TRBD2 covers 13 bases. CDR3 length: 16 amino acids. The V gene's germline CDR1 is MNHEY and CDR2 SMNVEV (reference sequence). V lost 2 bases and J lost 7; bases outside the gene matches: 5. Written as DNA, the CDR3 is TGTGCCAGCAGTTTAAGACTAGCGGGAGGTAGGAATGAGCAGTTCTTC. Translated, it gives CASSLRLAGGRNEQFF.

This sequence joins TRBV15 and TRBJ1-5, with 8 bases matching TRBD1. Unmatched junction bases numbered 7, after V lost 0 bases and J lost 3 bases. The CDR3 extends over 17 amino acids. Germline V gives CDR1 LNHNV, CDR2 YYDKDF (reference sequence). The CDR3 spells CATSRDQGARNNQPQHF. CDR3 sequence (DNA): TGTGCCACCAGCAGAGATCAGGGGGCGCGAAACAATCAGCCCCAGCATTTT.

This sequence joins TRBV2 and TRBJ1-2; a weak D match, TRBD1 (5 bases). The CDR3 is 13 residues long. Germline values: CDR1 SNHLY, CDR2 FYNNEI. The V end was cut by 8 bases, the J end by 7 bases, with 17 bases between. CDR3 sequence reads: CASRAGGGSGYTF. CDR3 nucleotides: TGTGCCAGCCGCGCGGGGGGGGGAAGTGGCTACACCTTC.

This CDR3 reads CASSPGLGRNEQFF. DNA for the CDR3: TGTGCCAGCTCACCAGGGTTAGGGAGGAATGAGCAGTTCTTC. The chain uses TRBV18 and TRBJ2-1, with TRBD2 as a possible D gene (6 bases). V shed 2 bases and J shed 7 bases, with 12 bases lying between them. This CDR3 has 14 amino acids. Germline V gives CDR1 KGHSH, CDR2 LQKENI.

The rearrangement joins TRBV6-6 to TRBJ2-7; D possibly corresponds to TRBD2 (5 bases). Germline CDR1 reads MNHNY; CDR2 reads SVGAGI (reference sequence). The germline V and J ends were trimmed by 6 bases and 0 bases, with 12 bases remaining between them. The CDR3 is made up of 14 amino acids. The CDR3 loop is CASSRGPSSYEQYF. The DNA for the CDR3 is TGTGCCAGCAGCCGCGGGCCGAGCTCCTACGAGCAGTACTTC.

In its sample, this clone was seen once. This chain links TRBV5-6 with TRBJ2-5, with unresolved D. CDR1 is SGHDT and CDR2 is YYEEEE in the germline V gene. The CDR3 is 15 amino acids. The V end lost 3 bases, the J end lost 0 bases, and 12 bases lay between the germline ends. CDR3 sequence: CASSYRRMYQETQYF. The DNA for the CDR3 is TGTGCCAGCAGCTACAGACGGATGTACCAAGAGACCCAGTACTTC.

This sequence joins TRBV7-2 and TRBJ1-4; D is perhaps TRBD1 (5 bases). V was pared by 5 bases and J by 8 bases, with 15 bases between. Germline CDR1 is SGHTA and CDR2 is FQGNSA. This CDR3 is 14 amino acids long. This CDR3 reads CASSAGGIGEKLFF. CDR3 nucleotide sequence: TGTGCCAGCAGCGCGGGGGGGATAGGCGAAAAACTGTTTTTT.

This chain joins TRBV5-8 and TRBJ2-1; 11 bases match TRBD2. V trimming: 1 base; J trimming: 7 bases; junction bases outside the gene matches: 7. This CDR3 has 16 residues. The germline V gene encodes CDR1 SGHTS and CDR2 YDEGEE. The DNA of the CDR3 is TGTGCCAGCAGCTTGAGGCGACTAGCGGGATTAAATGAGCAGTTCTTC. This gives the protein CASSLRRLAGLNEQFF.